This TCR beta chain was found in a study of T cells in women clearing cervical HPV infection. The data were produced by immunoSEQ multiplex PCR, yet TCRdb's version contains in-frame clones alone and is incomplete. The repertoire table contains 39,000 or so clones. CDR3 length equals 15 residues. The germline gives CDR1 LNHDA, CDR2 SQIVND (reference sequence). The germline V and J ends were trimmed by 6 bases and 3 bases, with 15 bases remaining between them. On this clone: The read ends 3 residues before the CDR3 terminus; that terminus is restored from the germline J gene.

This receptor was taken from a woman between 18 and 70 years old with a cervical HPV16 infection that either progressed to CIN3+ or cleared (not recorded which). The sample consisted of blood buffy coat. The V call is TRBV19, the J call TRBJ1-5, with a possible D match to TRBD1 (6 bases). The part of the CDR3 DNA that was read is TGTGCCAGTAGCCAGGGAGGACAGCCCAATCAGCCC. Its protein is CASSQGGQPNQP. The full CDR3 is CASSQGGQPNQPQHF. The full variable domain, rest sourced from reference TRBV19 and TRBJ1-5, is DGGITQSPKYLFRKEGQNVTLSCEQNLNHDAMYWYRQDPGQGLRLIYYSQIVNDFQKGDIAEGYSVSREKKESFPLTVTSAQKNPTAFYLCASSQGGQPNQPQHFGDGTRLSIL.